This TCR beta chain emerged from a study of lymphopenia after photon versus proton radiotherapy. This clone has a single count. Here immunoSEQ multiplex PCR was the method, and the copy in TCRdb shows in-frame clones only, minus some. This sample has some 27,000 clones, with around nine tenths found just once. This CDR3 comprises 14 residues. V was trimmed by 1 base and J by 0 bases, leaving 7 bases between them. Germline CDR1 reads SNHLY; CDR2 reads FYNNEI. Sequencing was performed on peripheral blood, taken from a patient treated with proton-based radiotherapy. This receptor was obtained from a woman aged 55-70 years with cholangiocarcinoma. Some clones in this sample may be carry-over from other donors' samples. The chain carries TRBV2 and TRBJ2-7; maybe TRBD2 (5 bases). As DNA, the CDR3 is TGTGCCAGCAGTGAAGTGCGGGTCTCCTACGAGCAGTACTTC. Translating it yields CASSEVRVSYEQYF.